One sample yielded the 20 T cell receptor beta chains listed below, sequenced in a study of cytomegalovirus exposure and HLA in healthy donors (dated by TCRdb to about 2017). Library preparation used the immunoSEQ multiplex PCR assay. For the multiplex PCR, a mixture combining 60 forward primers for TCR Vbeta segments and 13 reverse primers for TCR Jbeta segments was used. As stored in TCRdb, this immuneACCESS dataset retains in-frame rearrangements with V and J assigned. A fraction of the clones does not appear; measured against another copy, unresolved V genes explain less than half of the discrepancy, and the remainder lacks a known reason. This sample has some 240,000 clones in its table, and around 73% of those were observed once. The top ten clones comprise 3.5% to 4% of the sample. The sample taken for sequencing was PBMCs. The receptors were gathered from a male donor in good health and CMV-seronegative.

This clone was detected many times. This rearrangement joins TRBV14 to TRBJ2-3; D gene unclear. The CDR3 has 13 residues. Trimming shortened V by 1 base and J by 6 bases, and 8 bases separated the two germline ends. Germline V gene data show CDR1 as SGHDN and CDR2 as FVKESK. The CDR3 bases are TGTGCCAGCAGCCAAGTGTACGGGGATACGCAGTATTTT. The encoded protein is CASSQVYGDTQYF.

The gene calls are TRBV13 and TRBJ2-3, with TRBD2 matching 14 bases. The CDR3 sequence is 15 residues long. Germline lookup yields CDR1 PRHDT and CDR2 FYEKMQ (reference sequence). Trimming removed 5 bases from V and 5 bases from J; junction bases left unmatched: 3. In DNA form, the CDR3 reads TGTGCCAGCAGCAGTGGACTAGCGGGAGGAGATACGCAGTATTTT. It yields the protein CASSSGLAGGDTQYF.

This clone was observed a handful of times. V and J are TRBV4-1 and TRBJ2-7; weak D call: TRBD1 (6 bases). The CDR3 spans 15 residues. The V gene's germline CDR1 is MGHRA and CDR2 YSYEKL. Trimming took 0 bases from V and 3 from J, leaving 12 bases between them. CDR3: CASSQEQGFVYEQYF. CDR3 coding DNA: TGCGCCAGCAGCCAAGAACAGGGTTTCGTCTACGAGCAGTACTTC.

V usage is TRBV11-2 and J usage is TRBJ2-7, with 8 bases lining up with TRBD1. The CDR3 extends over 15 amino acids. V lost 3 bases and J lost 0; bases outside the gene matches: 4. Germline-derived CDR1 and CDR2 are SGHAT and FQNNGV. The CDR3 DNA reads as TGTGCCAGCAGCTTGGGACAGGTGAGCTCCTACGAGCAGTACTTC. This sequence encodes CASSLGQVSSYEQYF.

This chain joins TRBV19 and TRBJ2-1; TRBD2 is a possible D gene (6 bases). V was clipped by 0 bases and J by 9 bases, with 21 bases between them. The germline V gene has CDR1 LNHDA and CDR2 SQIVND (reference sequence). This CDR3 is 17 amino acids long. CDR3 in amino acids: CASSIEVRGGGNGEQFF. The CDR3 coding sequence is TGTGCCAGTAGTATAGAGGTCCGGGGTGGCGGGAACGGTGAGCAGTTCTTC.

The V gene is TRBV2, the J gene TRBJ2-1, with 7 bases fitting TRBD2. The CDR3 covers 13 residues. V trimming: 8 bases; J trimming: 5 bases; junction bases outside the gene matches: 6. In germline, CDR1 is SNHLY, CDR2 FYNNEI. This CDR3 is CASGGLPHNEQFF. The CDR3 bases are TGTGCCAGCGGGGGACTACCTCACAATGAGCAGTTCTTC.

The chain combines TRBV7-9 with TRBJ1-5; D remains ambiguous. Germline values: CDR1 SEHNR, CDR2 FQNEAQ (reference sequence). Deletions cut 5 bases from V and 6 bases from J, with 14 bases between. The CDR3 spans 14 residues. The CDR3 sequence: CASSPYYLGQPQHF. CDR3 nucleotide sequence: TGTGCCAGCAGCCCTTACTACCTAGGTCAGCCCCAGCATTTT. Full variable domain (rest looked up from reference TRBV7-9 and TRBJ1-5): DTGVSQNPRHKITKRGQNVTFRCDPISEHNRLYWYRQTLGQGPEFLTYFQNEAQLEKSRLLSDRFSAERPKGSFSTLEIQRTEQGDSAMYLCASSPYYLGQPQHFGDGTRLSIL.

CDR3 DNA sequence: TGTGCCAGCAGGGCGACAGGGACCTACGAGCAGTACTTC. This codes for CASRATGTYEQYF. This chain joins TRBV6-1 and TRBJ2-7, with TRBD1 matching 7 bases. This CDR3 comprises 13 residues. Germline loops: CDR1 MNHNS, CDR2 SASEGT. V lost 6 bases, J lost 2 bases, and 4 bases stayed unmatched.

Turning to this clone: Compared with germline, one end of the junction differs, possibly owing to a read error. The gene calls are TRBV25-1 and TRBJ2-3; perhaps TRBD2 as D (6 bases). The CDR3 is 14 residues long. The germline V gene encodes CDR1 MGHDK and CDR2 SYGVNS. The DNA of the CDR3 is TGTGCGAGCAGCGATAGCGGTCCCGCAGATACGCAGTATTTT. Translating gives CASSDSGPADTQYF.

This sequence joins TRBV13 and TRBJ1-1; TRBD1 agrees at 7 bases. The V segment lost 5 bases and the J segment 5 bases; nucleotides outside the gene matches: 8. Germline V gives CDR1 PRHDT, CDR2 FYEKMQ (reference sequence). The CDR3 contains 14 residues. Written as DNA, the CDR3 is TGTGCCAGCAGCCTCAGGGGGTCTAAGACTGAAGCTTTCTTT. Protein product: CASSLRGSKTEAFF.

The CDR3: CASSQDGRGIAKNIQYF. CDR3 nucleotides: TGCGCCAGCAGCCAAGACGGGAGGGGGATCGCCAAAAACATTCAGTACTTC. The chain couples TRBV4-1 to TRBJ2-4, with 8 bases lining up with TRBD2. J gave up 1 base and V 0 bases, and 5 bases lay outside the gene matches. There are 17 residues in the CDR3. CDR1 MGHRA and CDR2 YSYEKL come from the germline V gene.

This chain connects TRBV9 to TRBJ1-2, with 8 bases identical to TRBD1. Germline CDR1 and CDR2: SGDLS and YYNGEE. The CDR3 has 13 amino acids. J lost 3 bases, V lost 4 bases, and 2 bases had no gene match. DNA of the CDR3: TGTGCCAGCAGCCCGACAGGGGACTATGGCTACACCTTC. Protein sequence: CASSPTGDYGYTF. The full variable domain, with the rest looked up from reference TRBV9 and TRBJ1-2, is DSGVTQTPKHLITATGQRVTLRCSPRSGDLSVYWYQQSLDQGLQFLIQYYNGEERAKGNILERFSAQQFPDLHSELNLSSLELGDSALYFCASSPTGDYGYTFGSGTRLTVV.

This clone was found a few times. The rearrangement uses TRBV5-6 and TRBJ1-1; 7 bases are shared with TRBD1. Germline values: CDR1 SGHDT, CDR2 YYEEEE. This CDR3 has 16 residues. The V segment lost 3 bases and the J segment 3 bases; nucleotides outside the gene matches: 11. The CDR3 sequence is CASSSKQGGEDTEAFF. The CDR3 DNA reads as TGTGCCAGCAGCTCGAAGCAGGGGGGAGAGGACACTGAAGCTTTCTTT.

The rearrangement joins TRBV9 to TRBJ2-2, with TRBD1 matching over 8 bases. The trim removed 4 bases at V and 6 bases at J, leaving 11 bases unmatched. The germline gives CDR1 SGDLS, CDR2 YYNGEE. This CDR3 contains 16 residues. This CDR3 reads CASSPHGQGGSGELFF. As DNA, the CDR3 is TGTGCCAGCAGCCCCCACGGACAGGGTGGGTCCGGGGAGCTGTTTTTT. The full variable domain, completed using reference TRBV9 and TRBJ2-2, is DSGVTQTPKHLITATGQRVTLRCSPRSGDLSVYWYQQSLDQGLQFLIQYYNGEERAKGNILERFSAQQFPDLHSELNLSSLELGDSALYFCASSPHGQGGSGELFFGEGSRLTVL.

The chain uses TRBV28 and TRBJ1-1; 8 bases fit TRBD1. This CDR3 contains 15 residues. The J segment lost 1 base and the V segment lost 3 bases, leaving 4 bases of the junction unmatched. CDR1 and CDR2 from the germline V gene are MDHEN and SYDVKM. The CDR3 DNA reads TGTGCCAGCAGTTTCCCCGGGACAGGGAACACTGAAGCTTTCTTT. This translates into CASSFPGTGNTEAFF.

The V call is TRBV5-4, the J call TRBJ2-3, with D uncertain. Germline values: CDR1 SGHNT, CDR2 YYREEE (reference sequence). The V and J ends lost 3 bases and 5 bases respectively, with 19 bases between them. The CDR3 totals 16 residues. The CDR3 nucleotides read TGTGCCAGCAGCTACGTCCTAGGCGGCTCGGTAGATACGCAGTATTTT. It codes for CASSYVLGGSVDTQYF.

The CDR3 sequence: CASSLGLAGILAGELFF. The CDR3, as DNA: TGCGCCAGCAGCTTGGGACTAGCGGGGATATTGGCCGGGGAGCTGTTTTTT. The chain has TRBV5-1 and TRBJ2-2, with 11 bases lining up with TRBD2. Trimming at V came to 0 bases and at J to 6 bases, leaving 7 bases not matched to a gene. Germline V gives CDR1 SGHRS, CDR2 YFSETQ. The CDR3 has 17 amino acids.

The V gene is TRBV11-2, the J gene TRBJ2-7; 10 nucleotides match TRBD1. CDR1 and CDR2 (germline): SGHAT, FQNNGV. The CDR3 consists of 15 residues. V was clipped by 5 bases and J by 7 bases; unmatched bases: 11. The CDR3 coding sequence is TGTGCCAGCAGCCCCACCGGGACAGGGGCTAGGGAGCAGTACTTC. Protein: CASSPTGTGAREQYF.

Here the CDR3 reads CASSPTSGRGHGVGELFF. DNA for the CDR3: TGTGCCAGCAGTCCAACTAGCGGGAGAGGCCATGGGGTCGGGGAGCTGTTTTTT. This chain joins TRBV28 and TRBJ2-2; TRBD2 matches 11 bases. Trimming took 5 bases from V and 7 from J; bases not matched to a gene: 15. Germline CDR1 and CDR2: MDHEN and SYDVKM. This CDR3 contains 18 residues.

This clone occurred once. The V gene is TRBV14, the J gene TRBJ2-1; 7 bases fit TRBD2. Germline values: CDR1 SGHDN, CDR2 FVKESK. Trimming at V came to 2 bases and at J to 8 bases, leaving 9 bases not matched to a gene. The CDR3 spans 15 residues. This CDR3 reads CASSQQGGSRDEQFF. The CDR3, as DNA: TGTGCCAGCAGCCAACAGGGAGGGAGTCGCGATGAGCAGTTCTTC.